The next 23 T cell receptor beta chains were all read from a single sample in a study of PD-1 blockade in classical Hodgkin lymphoma. Exposure to brentuximab vedotin varied, and each patient had relapsed following autologous stem cell transplantation. Data came from immunoSEQ multiplex PCR; TCRdb stores just in-frame clones and leaves some out. The top ten hold roughly 25% of the sample, which has 20,000 or so clones, roughly 73% seen once. Sample: peripheral blood mononuclear cells (PBMCs), taken before the second cycle of nivolumab. The receptors originated from a human donor with classical Hodgkin lymphoma.

The chain combines TRBV18 with TRBJ1-1; a weak D match, TRBD1 (6 bases). Germline CDR1 and CDR2: KGHSH and LQKENI. Trimming removed 3 bases from V and 5 bases from J, with 16 bases in between. The CDR3 spans 15 residues. The CDR3 nucleotides are TGTGCCAGCTCACCGTGGCAGGGGACTAATACTGAAGCTTTCTTT. Amino acids: CASSPWQGTNTEAFF.

The chain uses TRBV5-1 and TRBJ1-4, with no clear D. This CDR3 has 14 residues. Germline CDR1 SGHRS, CDR2 YFSETQ. V was clipped by 4 bases and J by 0 bases, with 7 bases between them. The CDR3 DNA sequence: TGCGCCAGCAGCCCGGGATCAACTAATGAAAAACTGTTTTTT. Amino acid sequence: CASSPGSTNEKLFF.

The chain is built from TRBV5-1 and TRBJ2-7; tentatively, D is TRBD1 or TRBD2 (5 bases each). V gave up 6 bases and J gave up 1 base, with 17 bases separating them. There are 15 residues in the CDR3. Germline V gene lookup returns CDR1 SGHRS and CDR2 YFSETQ. CDR3 nucleotides: TGCGCCAGCACCCCAGGGACGACTGGGTCCTACGAGCAGTACTTC. This translates into CASTPGTTGSYEQYF.

The V call is TRBV20-1, the J call TRBJ1-1, with D unresolved. The CDR3 spans 9 residues. V was trimmed by 8 bases and J by 8 bases, leaving 9 bases between them. Germline assignment: CDR1 DFQATT and CDR2 SNEGSKA (reference sequence). The CDR3 reads CSPGLEAFF. CDR3 in DNA: TGCAGTCCAGGCTTAGAAGCTTTCTTT.

The V and J genes are TRBV18 and TRBJ1-2, with unresolved D. Trimming took off 4 bases at V and 2 bases at J, with 8 bases between the two ends. The length of the CDR3 is 13 residues. Germline V gives CDR1 KGHSH, CDR2 LQKENI. The CDR3 spells CASSHEQNYGYTF. In DNA form, the CDR3 reads TGTGCCAGCTCACATGAGCAGAACTATGGCTACACCTTC.

This chain joins TRBV23-1 and TRBJ2-1; TRBD1 is a possible D gene (5 bases). TRBV23-1 belongs to the ORF category, with a function that is uncertain. CDR3 length equals 14 residues. Trimming took 2 bases from V and 4 from J, leaving 9 bases between them. CDR3 bases: TGCGCCAGCAGTCAAGCAGGGTGGTACAATGAGCAGTTCTTC. Residues: CASSQAGWYNEQFF.

This clone was picked up one time. The junction shows a germline mismatch at one end, possibly a read error. This chain joins TRBV4-1 and TRBJ2-7; 11 bases align to TRBD2. This CDR3 has 15 amino acids. Germline V CDR1 and CDR2: MGHRA, YSYEKL. In DNA form, the CDR3 reads TGCGCCAGCAGCCACACCGGGACTAGCGGCTACGGGCAGTACTTC. Protein sequence: CASSHTGTSGYGQYF.

The chain joins TRBV12-2 to TRBJ2-7; TRBD2 is the table's D call and was not checked against the DNA. TRBV12-2 is a known pseudogene. CDR3 length equals 17 residues. This CDR3 reads CASRWTGLAESSYEQYF. The DNA of the CDR3 is TGTGCAAGTCGCTGGACTGGACTAGCGGAGAGCTCCTACGAGCAGTACTTC.

This chain joins TRBV28 and TRBJ2-1; D remains ambiguous. The CDR3 is 13 residues long. The germline V gene encodes CDR1 MDHEN and CDR2 SYDVKM. V was trimmed by 1 base and J by 4 bases, leaving 5 bases between them. CDR3 protein: CASSLSGYNEQFF. The DNA of the CDR3 is TGTGCCAGCAGTTTATCGGGTTACAATGAGCAGTTCTTC.

The CDR3 is CASSGQDEVTNTQYF. CDR3 in DNA: TGTGCCAGCTCTGGACAGGACGAGGTTACGAATACGCAGTATTTT. The rearrangement uses TRBV18 and TRBJ2-3; 7 bases align to TRBD1. The CDR3 sequence is 15 residues long. Trimming at V came to 6 bases and at J to 7 bases, leaving 13 bases not matched to a gene. Germline V gene lookup returns CDR1 KGHSH and CDR2 LQKENI.

The rearrangement links TRBV19 to TRBJ1-5, with 8 bases that match TRBD1. Germline CDR1 is LNHDA and CDR2 is SQIVND (reference sequence). There are 20 residues in the CDR3. Losses at the gene ends were 4 bases for V and 6 bases for J; bases not matched to a gene: 23. The DNA of the CDR3 is TGTGCCAGTAGTAAGCAAAACGGACAGGGTATAGTATGGCTCACTCAGCCCCAGCATTTT. Amino acids: CASSKQNGQGIVWLTQPQHF. The variable domain in full, completed from reference TRBV19 and TRBJ1-5, reads DGGITQSPKYLFRKEGQNVTLSCEQNLNHDAMYWYRQDPGQGLRLIYYSQIVNDFQKGDIAEGYSVSREKKESFPLTVTSAQKNPTAFYLCASSKQNGQGIVWLTQPQHFGDGTRLSIL.

The V and J genes are TRBV25-1 and TRBJ2-7; D may be TRBD2 (6 bases). CDR1 MGHDK and CDR2 SYGVNS come from the germline V gene. The CDR3 length is 15 residues. The V end was cut by 3 bases, the J end by 2 bases, with 14 bases between. This chain's CDR3 is CASSDQGGLTYEQYF. For the CDR3, the DNA is TGTGCCAGCAGTGATCAAGGAGGGTTAACCTACGAGCAGTACTTC.

This clone was seen a few times. This chain uses TRBV5-5 with TRBJ2-2, with D possibly TRBD2 on 6 matching bases. V gave up 2 bases and J gave up 1 base, with 9 bases separating them. The CDR3 is 15 amino acids. CDR1 SGHKS and CDR2 YYEKEE come from the germline V gene (reference sequence). CDR3: CASSFRGGNTGELFF. The CDR3, as DNA: TGTGCCAGCAGCTTCCGGGGAGGGAACACCGGGGAGCTGTTTTTT. Based on the CDR3 plus reference TRBV5-5 and TRBJ2-2, the full variable domain is DAGVTQSPTHLIKTRGQQVTLRCSPISGHKSVSWYQQVLGQGPQFIFQYYEKEERGRGNFPDRFSARQFPNYSSELNVNALLLGDSALYLCASSFRGGNTGELFFGEGSRLTVL.

The rearrangement links TRBV5-1 to TRBJ2-7; tentative D call: TRBD2 (5 bases). Germline-derived CDR1 and CDR2 are SGHRS and YFSETQ. V gave up 3 bases and J gave up 5 bases, with 18 bases separating them. CDR3 length: 15 amino acids. CDR3 in amino acids: CASSSPPGSTNEQYF. As DNA, the CDR3 is TGCGCCAGCAGCTCCCCTCCGGGGTCCACCAACGAGCAGTACTTC.

V usage is TRBV19 and J usage is TRBJ1-2, with D possibly matching TRBD1 (6 bases). This CDR3 spans 15 amino acids. The V and J ends lost 1 base and 6 bases respectively, with 15 bases between them. In germline, CDR1 is LNHDA, CDR2 SQIVND (reference sequence). In DNA form, the CDR3 reads TGTGCCAGTAGTATAGGCGCACAGGGATGGGATGGCTACACCTTC. It translates to CASSIGAQGWDGYTF.

The chain has TRBV6-6 and TRBJ1-2, with 9 bases aligning to TRBD1. Trimming took 2 bases from V and 1 from J; bases not matched to a gene: 5. This CDR3 contains 16 residues. CDR1 and CDR2 from the germline V gene are MNHNY and SVGAGI (reference sequence). CDR3 nucleotides: TGTGCCAGCAGTTACACAGGGACAGGGAATAACTATGGCTACACCTTC. This gives the protein CASSYTGTGNNYGYTF.

This clone appeared once. The chain combines TRBV29-1 with TRBJ1-2, with D unresolved. Germline V gene data show CDR1 as SQVTM and CDR2 as ANQGSEA. The CDR3 is 12 residues long. The CDR3 protein is CRVGDPRAGYTF. The CDR3, as DNA: TGCAGGGTGGGAGACCCTCGGGCTGGCTACACCTTC.

This chain connects TRBV27 to TRBJ2-4; D is tentatively TRBD1 or TRBD2 (5 bases each). The CDR3 has 18 amino acids. Per germline, CDR1 MNHEY and CDR2 SMNVEV (reference sequence). V lost 3 bases and J lost 1, with 19 bases in between. The CDR3 region is CASSLHSSGRAAKNIQYF. For the CDR3, the DNA is TGTGCCAGCAGTTTGCACAGTTCGGGGCGAGCGGCCAAAAACATTCAGTACTTC.

CDR3 nucleotides: TGTGCCAGCAGTTCCCCAAGCGGAAACACCATATATTTT. Protein sequence: CASSSPSGNTIYF. The chain has TRBV6-5 and TRBJ1-3; D is unresolved. This CDR3 contains 13 residues. CDR1 MNHEY and CDR2 SVGAGI come from the germline V gene. The V and J ends lost 4 bases and 4 bases respectively, with 8 bases between them.

The V call is TRBV23-1, the J call TRBJ2-5; a possible D gene is TRBD1 (6 bases). TRBV23-1 falls under the ORF class, with uncertain function. Trimming took off 0 bases at V and 4 bases at J, with 18 bases between the two ends. There are 17 residues in the CDR3. The CDR3 region has the DNA TGCGCCAGCAGTCAATCGATTGGGACAAGGTCCTCAGAGACCCAGTACTTC. As protein: CASSQSIGTRSSETQYF.

This clone was picked up one time. The rearrangement uses TRBV13 and TRBJ2-5; possibly TRBD2 for D (5 bases). CDR1 is PRHDT and CDR2 is FYEKMQ in the germline V gene (reference sequence). This CDR3 is built from 16 residues. Trimming took off 4 bases at V and 5 bases at J, with 20 bases between the two ends. This CDR3 is CASSYPLDSSSETQYF. In nucleotides, the CDR3 is TGTGCCAGCAGCTATCCACTAGATTCCTCCTCGGAGACCCAGTACTTC.

Regarding this clone: One end of the junction fails to match germline, which may point to a read error. V usage is TRBV2 and J usage is TRBJ1-5; a weak D match, TRBD1 (5 bases). Germline V CDR1 and CDR2: SNHLY, FYNNEI. This CDR3 region has 14 residues. The CDR3 here is CASTKRQTDHPQHF. CDR3 DNA: TGTGCCAGCACTAAAAGACAGACGGATCACCCCCAGCATTTT.

With respect to this clone: In the same sample, other DNA sequences code for this CDR3. The chain employs TRBV2 and TRBJ1-1, with 8 bases lining up with TRBD1. CDR3 length: 13 amino acids. After removal of 6 bases from V and 2 bases from J, the junction contained 2 bases not matched to a gene. Germline loops: CDR1 SNHLY, CDR2 FYNNEI. The DNA of the CDR3 is TGTGCCAGCAGCGGACAGGGAAACACTGAAGCTTTCTTT. Its protein is CASSGQGNTEAFF.